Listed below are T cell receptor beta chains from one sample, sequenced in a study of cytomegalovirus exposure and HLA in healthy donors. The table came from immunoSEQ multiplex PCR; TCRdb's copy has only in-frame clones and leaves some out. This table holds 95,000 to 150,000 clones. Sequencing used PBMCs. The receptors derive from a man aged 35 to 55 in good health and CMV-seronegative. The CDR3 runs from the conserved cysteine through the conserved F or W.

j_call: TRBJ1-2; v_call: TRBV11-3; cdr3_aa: CASSEDRGMVVGYGYTF
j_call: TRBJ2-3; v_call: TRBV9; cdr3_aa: CASSPTSGRGADTQYF
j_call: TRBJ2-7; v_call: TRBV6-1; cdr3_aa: CASSPLSGGEQYF
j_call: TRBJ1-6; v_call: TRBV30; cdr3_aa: CAWNGQGHSPLHF
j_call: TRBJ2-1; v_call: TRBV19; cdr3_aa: CASSPEGSFGAGYNEQFF
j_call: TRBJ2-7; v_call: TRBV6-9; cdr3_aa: CASSFAPELAGTYEQYF
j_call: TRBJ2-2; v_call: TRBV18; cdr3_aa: CASSLNRESTNTGELFF
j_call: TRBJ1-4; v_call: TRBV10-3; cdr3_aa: CAISDYGTGGMGEKLFF
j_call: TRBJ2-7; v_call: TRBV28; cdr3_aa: CASSDRSEQYF
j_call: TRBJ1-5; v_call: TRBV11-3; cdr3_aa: CASSLSHGRAQHF
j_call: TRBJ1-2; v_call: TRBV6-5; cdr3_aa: CASSYQGDYGYTF
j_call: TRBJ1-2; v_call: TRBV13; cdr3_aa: CASSNTGIKWGGYTF
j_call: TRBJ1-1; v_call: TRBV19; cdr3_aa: CASSADRRNTEAFF